Presented here are 21 T cell receptor beta chains from one specimen sequenced in a study of blood T cell repertoires in COVID-19 (dated by TCRdb to about 2020). The receptor library was made with the immunoSEQ multiplex PCR assay. Here the immuneACCESS table is served through TCRdb, limited to in-frame sequences with V and J called. Missing clones are a known gap in these copies; in checked studies unresolved V genes cover under half, and the rest lacks a known reason. This sample holds 210,000 or so clones; more than 75% were observed only once. The top ten hold approximately 4.6% of the sample. Sequencing was performed on PBMCs or T cells enriched from blood (not recorded which). These receptors all come from a man aged 30 to 39 with acute COVID-19.

The chain employs TRBV7-7 and TRBJ1-1, with a weak D call TRBD1 (5 bases). Looked up from germline, CDR1 is SSHAT and CDR2 is FNYEAQ (reference sequence). The V gene lost 5 bases and the J gene lost 0 bases, with 7 bases spanning the gap. This CDR3 is 13 amino acids long. The CDR3 loop is CASSRTMNTEAFF. The CDR3 DNA sequence: TGTGCCAGCAGCCGGACAATGAACACTGAAGCTTTCTTT.

DNA of the CDR3: TGTGCCAGCAGTTCACTCCGGGACAGGGGGTTTATCTCCTATAATTCACCCCTCCACTTT. It translates to CASSSLRDRGFISYNSPLHF. The V and J genes are TRBV27 and TRBJ1-6; TRBD1 matches at 11 bases. The germline V gene has CDR1 MNHEY and CDR2 SMNVEV (reference sequence). The CDR3 covers 20 residues. V shed 4 bases and J 0 bases; nucleotides not matched to a gene: 11.

The V gene is TRBV5-6, the J gene TRBJ2-1; 9 bases are shared with TRBD2. The CDR3 is 15 amino acids. CDR1 is SGHDT and CDR2 is YYEEEE in the germline V gene. After removal of 0 bases from V and 10 bases from J, the junction contained 8 bases not matched to a gene. CDR3 protein: CASSLVAGALREQFF. The CDR3 DNA reads as TGTGCCAGCAGCTTGGTAGCGGGGGCATTAAGAGAGCAGTTCTTC.

The chain carries TRBV14 and TRBJ1-4, with D maybe TRBD1 (5 bases). Germline V gene sequence: CDR1 SGHDN, CDR2 FVKESK. This CDR3 contains 13 residues. The V and J ends lost 3 bases and 8 bases respectively, with 10 bases between them. This CDR3 is CASSHWQGEKLFF. The CDR3 DNA is TGTGCCAGCAGCCATTGGCAGGGAGAAAAACTGTTTTTT.

J is TRBJ2-3 and V is TRBV11-2, with unresolved D. From germline, CDR1 is SGHAT and CDR2 FQNNGV. Trimming left V 5 bases short and J 5 bases short, with 8 bases between. The CDR3 length is 12 residues. CDR3 in DNA: TGTGCCAGCAGCCGGGTCGGAGATACGCAGTATTTT. Translation gives CASSRVGDTQYF.

The chain joins TRBV10-1 to TRBJ1-2; 8 nucleotides match TRBD1. Unmatched junction bases numbered 6, after V lost 2 bases and J lost 4 bases. This CDR3 has 15 residues. The germline gives CDR1 WNHNN, CDR2 SYGVQD (reference sequence). The CDR3 is CASSEDQGALYGYTF. The CDR3 nucleotides are TGCGCCAGCAGTGAGGATCAGGGGGCCCTCTATGGCTACACCTTC.

The genes are TRBV12-5 and TRBJ2-3, with 7 positions matching TRBD2. Unmatched junction bases numbered 8, after V lost 6 bases and J lost 8 bases. This CDR3 contains 13 residues. CDR1 and CDR2 from the germline V gene are LGHNT and FRNRAP. CDR3 region: CASGKRGDFTQYF. CDR3 DNA sequence: TGTGCTAGTGGAAAACGGGGGGACTTTACGCAGTATTTT.

The chain links TRBV19 to TRBJ2-1; 9 bases map to TRBD2. J gave up 7 bases and V 3 bases, and 10 bases lay outside the gene matches. This CDR3 is built from 16 residues. CDR1 is LNHDA, CDR2 SQIVND, per germline (reference sequence). In DNA, the CDR3 is TGTGCCAGTAGTATTTTGGGCGGGGGGGCCTGGAATGAGCAGTTCTTC. This sequence encodes CASSILGGGAWNEQFF. Variable domain in full (rest from reference TRBV19 and TRBJ2-1): DGGITQSPKYLFRKEGQNVTLSCEQNLNHDAMYWYRQDPGQGLRLIYYSQIVNDFQKGDIAEGYSVSREKKESFPLTVTSAQKNPTAFYLCASSILGGGAWNEQFFGPGTRLTVL.

The gene calls are TRBV5-1 and TRBJ1-2; D not certain. CDR3 length: 15 residues. V was cut by 1 base and J by 4 bases, with 14 bases left in between. Germline lookup yields CDR1 SGHRS and CDR2 YFSETQ. The DNA of the CDR3 is TGCGCCAGCAGCTTGAGCTCGACGGGAGGCTATGGCTACACCTTC. Its protein is CASSLSSTGGYGYTF.

This chain uses TRBV24-1 with TRBJ2-3; 9 bases are a match to TRBD2. This CDR3 contains 16 residues. The germline gives CDR1 KGHDR, CDR2 SFDVKD. Losses at the gene ends were 4 bases for V and 4 bases for J; bases not matched to a gene: 8. DNA of the CDR3: TGTGCCACCAGTGAACCCAGCGGGGGGATGGCAGATACGCAGTATTTT. This sequence encodes CATSEPSGGMADTQYF.

Notes on this clone: Other DNA sequences within the sample encode an identical CDR3. This chain joins TRBV18 and TRBJ1-5, with D hard to call. The CDR3 runs 13 residues. V was pared by 3 bases and J by 4 bases, with 7 bases between. Germline V gives CDR1 KGHSH, CDR2 LQKENI. CDR3 sequence: CASSPGSNQPQHF. DNA for the CDR3: TGTGCCAGCTCACCGGGCAGTAATCAGCCCCAGCATTTT.

This clone showed up just a few times. The chain is built from TRBV7-6 and TRBJ1-2, with TRBD1 matching over 8 bases. The V gene end was trimmed by 2 bases and the J gene end by 3 bases; junction bases not matched to a gene: 5. Germline V CDR1 and CDR2: SGHVS, FNYEAQ. CDR3 length: 15 residues. The CDR3 sequence is CASSLSGTGHYGYTF. Here the CDR3 DNA reads TGTGCCAGCAGCTTATCCGGGACAGGCCACTATGGCTACACCTTC.

The rearrangement uses TRBV5-1 and TRBJ2-1; the match to TRBD2 covers 9 bases. CDR3 length equals 18 residues. From germline, CDR1 is SGHRS and CDR2 YFSETQ. The junction had 13 bases not matched to a gene; V was cut back by 0 bases and J by 6 bases. CDR3 in amino acids: CASSLGSLAGGPSNEQFF. In nucleotides, the CDR3 is TGCGCCAGCAGCTTGGGGTCCCTGGCGGGGGGGCCAAGCAATGAGCAGTTCTTC.

This clone was observed a few times. The chain couples TRBV11-2 to TRBJ1-2; possible D gene TRBD1, 5 bases. Trimming took off 1 base at V and 5 bases at J, with 14 bases between the two ends. Germline CDR1 and CDR2: SGHAT and FQNNGV. The CDR3 is 15 residues long. The CDR3 loop is CASSLVTGAEYGYTF. The CDR3 DNA reads TGTGCCAGCAGCTTAGTAACAGGAGCAGAATATGGCTACACCTTC.

V is TRBV4-1 and J is TRBJ2-3, with D unclear. Trimming stripped 4 bases from V and 5 bases from J, with 13 bases between. The CDR3 length is 14 residues. Germline loops: CDR1 MGHRA, CDR2 YSYEKL. CDR3 nucleotides: TGCGCCAGCAGCCTCCGGGTAGTAGAAGATACGCAGTATTTT. Protein sequence: CASSLRVVEDTQYF.

This rearrangement joins TRBV27 to TRBJ2-5; tentative D call: TRBD1 (6 bases). V was pared by 0 bases and J by 6 bases, with 11 bases between. Germline lookup yields CDR1 MNHEY and CDR2 SMNVEV (reference sequence). The CDR3 has 14 residues. The CDR3 DNA reads TGTGCCAGCAGTTTATCGGGCAGGGGAAAGACCCAGTACTTC. Its translation is CASSLSGRGKTQYF.

This rearrangement joins TRBV9 to TRBJ1-4, with D possibly TRBD1 on 6 matching bases. V shed 0 bases and J shed 0 bases, with 9 bases lying between them. The CDR3 consists of 16 residues. Germline V gives CDR1 SGDLS, CDR2 YYNGEE. CDR3 in amino acids: CASSVGTAATNEKLFF. Here the CDR3 DNA reads TGTGCCAGCAGCGTAGGGACAGCTGCAACTAATGAAAAACTGTTTTTT.

This rearrangement joins TRBV3-1 (or the pseudogene TRBV3-2) to TRBJ2-2, with D possibly matching TRBD2 (5 bases). CDR1 is LGHDT, CDR2 YNNKEL, per germline (reference sequence). The germline V and J ends were trimmed by 2 bases and 5 bases, with 21 bases remaining between them. The CDR3 extends over 18 amino acids. CDR3 in DNA: TGTGCCAGCAGCCAACCCGAACTAGGGTTTCTAAAAACCGGGGAGCTGTTTTTT. Its translation: CASSQPELGFLKTGELFF.

This clone was seen once. J is TRBJ1-1 and V is TRBV6-5; unclear D gene. CDR3 size: 12 residues. Trimming shortened V by 6 bases and J by 6 bases, and 11 bases separated the two germline ends. Per the germline V gene, CDR1 is MNHEY and CDR2 is SVGAGI. The DNA for the CDR3 is TGTGCCAGCAGGGAGGAGTACGCTGAAGCTTTCTTT. Translated: CASREEYAEAFF.

This clone was detected once. This rearrangement joins TRBV9 to TRBJ2-1; 12 nucleotides agree with TRBD2. CDR3 length: 17 amino acids. The V gene end was trimmed by 0 bases and the J gene end by 4 bases; junction bases not matched to a gene: 5. The germline V gene encodes CDR1 SGDLS and CDR2 YYNGEE. CDR3 sequence (DNA): TGTGCCAGCAGCGTAGGGGGAGGGACTAGCGGGTACAATGAGCAGTTCTTC. Its translation: CASSVGGGTSGYNEQFF.

The chain combines TRBV15 with TRBJ2-3; 7 nucleotides align to TRBD1. J was trimmed by 0 bases and V by 6 bases; bases with no gene match: 3. Germline CDR1 is LNHNV and CDR2 is YYDKDF (reference sequence). This CDR3 has 14 residues. Written as DNA, the CDR3 is TGTGCCACCAGTCCGACAGGGAGCACAGATACGCAGTATTTT. This sequence encodes CATSPTGSTDTQYF.